The rows below give T cell receptor beta chains drawn from one sample of a study of blood T cell repertoires in COVID-19. Clones were read by immunoSEQ multiplex PCR, and TCRdb kept only the in-frame ones, dropping some. The sample yields around 220,000 clones, around nine tenths seen once. The specimen was peripheral blood. The receptors here all came from a man between 18 and 35 years old with active or convalescent COVID-19. Each CDR3 is given with its conserved first and last residue. A D gene is named only where the DNA matches it firmly. Size values are once, few and many counts, or a class for expanded clones, and some rows have none.

d_gene: .
abundance: .
j_gene: TRBJ1-5
v_gene: TRBV2
CDR3nt: TGTGCCAGCCGGGGGACTACAGACGCGGCGGGCAATCAGCCCCAGCATTTT
CDR3aa: CASRGTTDAAGNQPQHF

d_gene: .
abundance: .
j_gene: TRBJ1-6
v_gene: TRBV11-2
CDR3nt: TGTGCCAGCAGCTTAGATCAGGGCGGAAGTTCACCCCTCCACTTT
CDR3aa: CASSLDQGGSSPLHF

d_gene: .
abundance: .
j_gene: TRBJ1-1
v_gene: TRBV29-1
CDR3nt: TGCAGCGTGTCGACAGGACCGAACACTGAAGCTTTCTTT
CDR3aa: CSVSTGPNTEAFF

d_gene: TRBD1
abundance: once
j_gene: TRBJ2-3
v_gene: TRBV19
CDR3nt: TGTGCCAGTAAGATCCGGGACAGGGTAGGGGCAGATACGCAGTATTTT
CDR3aa: CASKIRDRVGADTQYF

d_gene: .
abundance: .
j_gene: TRBJ2-1
v_gene: TRBV19
CDR3nt: TGTGCCAGTAGTATAATCCTGTACAATGAGCAGTTCTTC
CDR3aa: CASSIILYNEQFF

d_gene: TRBD1
abundance: .
j_gene: TRBJ2-5
v_gene: TRBV5-5
CDR3nt: TGTGCCAGCAGCTTGGGGGACAGGGGCGCCGAGACCCAGTACTTC
CDR3aa: CASSLGDRGAETQYF

d_gene: .
abundance: .
j_gene: TRBJ2-7
v_gene: TRBV28
CDR3nt: TGTGCCAGCAGGGGGATATATCGGGGATCCTACGAGCAGTACTTC
CDR3aa: CASRGIYRGSYEQYF

d_gene: TRBD2
abundance: .
j_gene: TRBJ2-7
v_gene: TRBV5-1
CDR3nt: TGCGCCAGCAGCTCCGTGGGACTAGGTAACTACGAGCAGTACTTC
CDR3aa: CASSSVGLGNYEQYF

d_gene: TRBD2
abundance: .
j_gene: TRBJ2-2
v_gene: TRBV20-1
CDR3nt: TGCAGTGCTAGTTCCGGGGGGGACGGGGAGCTGTTTTTT
CDR3aa: CSASSGGDGELFF

d_gene: .
abundance: once
j_gene: TRBJ1-6
v_gene: TRBV19
CDR3nt: TGTGCCAGTAGTATCGCGAATTCACCCCTCCACTTT
CDR3aa: CASSIANSPLHF

d_gene: .
abundance: .
j_gene: TRBJ1-2
v_gene: TRBV11-3
CDR3nt: TGTGCCAGCATCCCGAGGCTCTACACCTTC
CDR3aa: CASIPRLYTF

d_gene: TRBD2
abundance: .
j_gene: TRBJ2-7
v_gene: TRBV4-1
CDR3nt: TGCGCCAGCAGCCAAGATCGAGCTAGCGGGCAGGCCTACGAGCAGTACTTC
CDR3aa: CASSQDRASGQAYEQYF

d_gene: .
abundance: .
j_gene: TRBJ1-2
v_gene: TRBV9
CDR3nt: TGTGCCAGCAGCGTAGACAGGGCTTATGGCTACACCTTC
CDR3aa: CASSVDRAYGYTF

d_gene: .
abundance: once
j_gene: TRBJ1-5
v_gene: TRBV19
CDR3nt: TGTGCCAGTACCATAGGGGGTCAGCCCCAGCATTTT
CDR3aa: CASTIGGQPQHF

d_gene: .
abundance: few
j_gene: TRBJ1-2
v_gene: TRBV28
CDR3nt: TGTGCCAGCAGTTTTCGCAGACAGGCCCTTCTTTACACCTTC
CDR3aa: CASSFRRQALLYTF

d_gene: .
abundance: .
j_gene: TRBJ2-6
v_gene: TRBV7-2
CDR3nt: TGTGCCAGCAGCCTACAGGGTCTATCTGGGGCCAACGTCCTGACTTTC
CDR3aa: CASSLQGLSGANVLTF

d_gene: .
abundance: .
j_gene: TRBJ1-1
v_gene: TRBV29-1
CDR3nt: TGCAGCGTTGACAGGAGGGGGGGGCTTGAAGCTTTCTTT
CDR3aa: CSVDRRGGLEAFF

d_gene: TRBD2
abundance: .
j_gene: TRBJ2-1
v_gene: TRBV7-2
CDR3nt: TGTGCCAGCAGCCCCCAGACTAGCCGCTTTTACAATGAGCAGTTCTTC
CDR3aa: CASSPQTSRFYNEQFF

d_gene: TRBD1
abundance: .
j_gene: TRBJ1-3
v_gene: TRBV6-1
CDR3nt: TGTGCCAGCAGTGAACAGGGGGGCAACACCATATATTTT
CDR3aa: CASSEQGGNTIYF

d_gene: TRBD1
abundance: .
j_gene: TRBJ2-2
v_gene: TRBV6-4
CDR3nt: TGTGCCAGCAGCCAACAGGGGGGCACCGGGGAGCTGTTTTTT
CDR3aa: CASSQQGGTGELFF

d_gene: TRBD2
abundance: .
j_gene: TRBJ2-1
v_gene: TRBV7-3
CDR3nt: TGTGCCAGCAGCCCAAGGGTCCTTAGCGGGAGGGGTGAGCAGTTCTTC
CDR3aa: CASSPRVLSGRGEQFF

d_gene: TRBD1
abundance: once
j_gene: TRBJ2-7
v_gene: TRBV5-4
CDR3nt: TGTGCCAGCAGCTCGCCGGGACAGGGAGGAGTCTCCTACGAGCAGTACTTC
CDR3aa: CASSSPGQGGVSYEQYF

d_gene: TRBD1
abundance: few
j_gene: TRBJ1-4
v_gene: TRBV27
CDR3nt: TGTGCCAGCGCGGGACAGCTTAATGAAAAACTGTTTTTT
CDR3aa: CASAGQLNEKLFF

d_gene: TRBD1
abundance: .
j_gene: TRBJ1-1
v_gene: TRBV10-2
CDR3nt: TGCGCCAGCCAGGGTTCCACGACAGGGACAGAAGCTTTCTTT
CDR3aa: CASQGSTTGTEAFF

d_gene: .
abundance: .
j_gene: TRBJ1-3
v_gene: TRBV30
CDR3nt: TGTGCCTGGAGTGTACGTGCGAGCTCTGGAAACACCATATATTTT
CDR3aa: CAWSVRASSGNTIYF

d_gene: .
abundance: .
j_gene: TRBJ2-2
v_gene: TRBV10-1
CDR3nt: TGCGCCAGCAGTGTGAAGGGAGCGAACACCGGGGAGCTGTTTTTT
CDR3aa: CASSVKGANTGELFF